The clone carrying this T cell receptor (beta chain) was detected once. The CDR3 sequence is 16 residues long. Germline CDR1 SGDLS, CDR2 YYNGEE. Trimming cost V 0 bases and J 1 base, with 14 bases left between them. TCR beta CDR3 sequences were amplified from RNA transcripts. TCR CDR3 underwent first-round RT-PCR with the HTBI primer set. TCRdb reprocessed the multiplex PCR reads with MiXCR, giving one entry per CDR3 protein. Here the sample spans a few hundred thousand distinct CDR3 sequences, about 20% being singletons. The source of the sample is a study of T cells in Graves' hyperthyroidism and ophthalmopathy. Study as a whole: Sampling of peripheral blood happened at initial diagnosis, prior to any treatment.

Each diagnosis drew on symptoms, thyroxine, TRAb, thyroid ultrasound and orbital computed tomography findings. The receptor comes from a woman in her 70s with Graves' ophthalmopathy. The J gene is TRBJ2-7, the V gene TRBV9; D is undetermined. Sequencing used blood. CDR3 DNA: TGTGCCAGCAGCGTAGTAGACTCGCTCTTTTCCTACGAGCAGTACTTC. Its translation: CASSVVDSLFSYEQYF. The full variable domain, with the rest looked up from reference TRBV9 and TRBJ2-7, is DSGVTQTPKHLITATGQRVTLRCSPRSGDLSVYWYQQSLDQGLQFLIQYYNGEERAKGNILERFSAQQFPDLHSELNLSSLELGDSALYFCASSVVDSLFSYEQYFGPGTRLTVT.